A single sample is the source of the 5 T cell receptor beta chains below, sequenced in a study of blood T cells in healthy people across ages. It was with a sample-barcoded 5' primer and a J-beta primer mix that a second PCR of about 7 to 12 cycles was run. MiXCR was run by TCRdb on the 5' RACE reads, yielding one entry per CDR3 protein. This table has over 1.5 million distinct CDR3 sequences, just under 50% appearing once. Sequencing was done on a sample of blood. These receptors were collected from a woman between 40 and 50 years old in good health.

The table lists this clonotype with a few counts. V is TRBV24-1 and J is TRBJ2-5, with a possible D match to TRBD2 (6 bases). This CDR3 comprises 13 residues. V was trimmed by 7 bases and J by 4 bases, leaving 12 bases between them. The germline V gene encodes CDR1 KGHDR and CDR2 SFDVKD. The CDR3 coding sequence is TGTGCCACCAGCCAGGAGGGGAGAGAGACCCAGTACTTC. It encodes CATSQEGRETQYF.

The chain has TRBV12-3 or TRBV12-4 and TRBJ1-2; 10 nucleotides agree with TRBD1. The CDR3 loop spans 14 amino acids. V lost 9 bases, J lost 8 bases, and 12 bases stayed unmatched. This CDR3 is CASDTGTGDFGYTF. As DNA, the CDR3 is TGTGCCAGTGATACCGGGACAGGGGATTTCGGCTACACCTTC.

This chain connects TRBV12-3 or TRBV12-4 to TRBJ1-5; perhaps TRBD1 as D (6 bases). Trimming pared 9 bases from V and 0 bases from J, leaving 15 bases between. CDR3 length: 15 amino acids. In DNA form, the CDR3 reads TGTGCCAGTCGCCAGGGGCATGGTAGCAATCAGCCCCAGCATTTT. Translated: CASRQGHGSNQPQHF.

The chain links TRBV10-3 to TRBJ2-3; possibly TRBD1 for D (5 bases). The CDR3 runs 15 residues. From germline, CDR1 is ENHRY and CDR2 SYGVKD. Trimming took 10 bases from V and 6 from J, leaving 23 bases between them. The CDR3 reads CATCRTQDLSDTQYF. The CDR3, as DNA: TGTGCCACCTGTAGGACACAAGATCTATCTGATACGCAGTATTTT.

This chain connects TRBV25-1 to TRBJ1-1, with D maybe TRBD1 (6 bases). The CDR3 totals 14 residues. In germline, CDR1 is MGHDK, CDR2 SYGVNS. V lost 7 bases to trimming and J lost 4 bases, with 16 bases between them. CDR3 loop: CASTPSWGATEAFF. DNA of the CDR3: TGTGCCAGCACCCCATCATGGGGGGCCACTGAAGCTTTCTTT.